These 28 T cell receptor beta chains originate from one sample sequenced in a study of blood T cell repertoires in COVID-19. Generated by immunoSEQ multiplex PCR, the TCRdb table keeps only in-frame clones and is missing some. The sample records approximately 72,000 clones, around four fifths being singletons. The sample taken for sequencing was peripheral blood. These receptors originate from a woman older than 75 with acute or convalescent COVID-19.

This clone is a singleton in its sample. The rearrangement uses TRBV7-6 and TRBJ1-4; no reliable D call. Trimming pared 1 base from V and 1 base from J, leaving 7 bases between. Germline assignment: CDR1 SGHVS and CDR2 FNYEAQ. CDR3 length: 15 residues. The CDR3 spells CASSLGPGTNEKLFF. CDR3 bases: TGTGCCAGCAGCTTAGGGCCAGGAACTAATGAAAAACTGTTTTTT.

The chain combines TRBV19 with TRBJ1-5, with D unclear. Between the trimmed V and J ends, which lost 9 bases and 9 bases, there was a span of 12 bases. The V gene's germline CDR1 is LNHDA and CDR2 SQIVND (reference sequence). This CDR3 contains 11 residues. CDR3 region: CASQEGGPQHF. CDR3 coding DNA: TGTGCCAGCCAGGAAGGTGGGCCCCAGCATTTT.

This chain uses TRBV11-3 with TRBJ1-6; 7 bases line up with TRBD1. CDR1 and CDR2 from the germline V gene are SGHNT and YENEEA. Losses at the gene ends were 5 bases for V and 1 base for J; bases not matched to a gene: 8. The CDR3 sequence is 17 residues long. The CDR3 reads CASSMPTGWSYNSPLHF. DNA for the CDR3: TGTGCCAGCAGCATGCCGACAGGGTGGTCCTATAATTCACCCCTCCACTTT.

V is TRBV27 and J is TRBJ1-2; D not certain. This CDR3 has 13 residues. Germline V gene lookup returns CDR1 MNHEY and CDR2 SMNVEV (reference sequence). The V and J ends lost 3 bases and 3 bases respectively, with 8 bases between them. CDR3 sequence (DNA): TGTGCCAGCAGTTTCTCGGCGGACTATGGCTACACCTTC. This sequence encodes CASSFSADYGYTF.

The table lists this clone with many counts. The chain combines TRBV29-1 with TRBJ2-1, with a tentative D call TRBD2 (5 bases). Germline V CDR1 and CDR2: SQVTM, ANQGSEA. V lost 5 bases and J 13 bases, leaving 18 bases between the germline ends. The CDR3 totals 12 residues. CDR3 sequence reads: CSVSFRLIFQFF. CDR3 coding DNA: TGCAGCGTTTCCTTCCGACTAATATTCCAGTTCTTC.

The chain recombines TRBV7-9 with TRBJ2-7, with a tentative D call TRBD1 (5 bases). The CDR3 extends over 16 amino acids. V was cut by 1 base and J by 0 bases, with 13 bases left in between. The germline V gene encodes CDR1 SEHNR and CDR2 FQNEAQ (reference sequence). In nucleotides, the CDR3 is TGTGCCAGCAGCTTAGGAATAGGGGCTAGCTCCTACGAGCAGTACTTC. Its protein is CASSLGIGASSYEQYF.

The chain employs TRBV12-3 or TRBV12-4 and TRBJ2-7, with D possibly being TRBD2 (6 bases). V was cut by 4 bases and J by 0 bases, with 7 bases left in between. The CDR3 runs 13 residues. Here the CDR3 DNA reads TGTGCCAGCAGTTCCGGGAGCTCCTACGAGCAGTACTTC. It codes for CASSSGSSYEQYF.

Of note for this clone: The junction and the germline gene differ at one end; a read error may be behind it. The V gene is TRBV11-2, the J gene TRBJ2-5; 11 bases align to TRBD2. In germline, CDR1 is SGHAT, CDR2 FQNNGV. CDR3 length equals 17 residues. CDR3 sequence (DNA): TGTGCCAGCAGCGTAGAGCCCCCTAGCGGGAGGCGTAAGACCCAGTACTTC. Translated: CASSVEPPSGRRKTQYF.

Ten or more counts support this clone. The J gene is TRBJ2-6, the V gene TRBV2, with D perhaps TRBD1 (6 bases). CDR3 length: 15 residues. The germline V and J ends were trimmed by 6 bases and 0 bases, with 9 bases remaining between them. CDR1 SNHLY and CDR2 FYNNEI come from the germline V gene. Here the CDR3 reads CASRDRNSGANVLTF. DNA for the CDR3: TGTGCCAGCAGGGACAGAAACTCTGGGGCCAACGTCCTGACTTTC.

V and J are TRBV7-8 and TRBJ2-1; 7 bases match TRBD1. CDR3 length equals 15 residues. Germline CDR1 is SGHVS and CDR2 is FQNEAQ. With 7 bases clipped from V and 6 bases from J, the junction kept 12 bases outside the gene matches. The CDR3 loop reads CASTVSPDRANEQFF. The CDR3 coding sequence is TGTGCCAGCACAGTTTCCCCCGACAGGGCCAATGAGCAGTTCTTC. The complete variable domain, with remaining parts taken from reference TRBV7-8 and TRBJ2-1, reads GAGVSQSPRYKVAKRGQDVALRCDPISGHVSLFWYQQALGQGPEFLTYFQNEAQLDKSGLPSDRFFAERPEGSVSTLKIQRTQQEDSAVYLCASTVSPDRANEQFFGPGTRLTVL.

The chain carries TRBV7-9 and TRBJ1-1, with TRBD1 as a possible D gene (5 bases). From germline, CDR1 is SEHNR and CDR2 FQNEAQ (reference sequence). V shed 1 base and J shed 0 bases, with 9 bases lying between them. This CDR3 has 15 amino acids. In DNA, the CDR3 is TGTGCCAGCAGCTTAGATGGGGGGATGAACACTGAAGCTTTCTTT. This sequence encodes CASSLDGGMNTEAFF.

The gene calls are TRBV27 and TRBJ1-3, with TRBD1 matching 7 bases. Looked up from germline, CDR1 is MNHEY and CDR2 is SMNVEV (reference sequence). The junction had 10 bases not matched to a gene; V was cut back by 3 bases and J by 14 bases. The CDR3 runs to 13 residues. CDR3 coding DNA: TGTGCCAGCAGTTTTAGACAGGGCGGTCAAGTATATTTT. It specifies CASSFRQGGQVYF.

The chain combines TRBV10-3 with TRBJ2-3; 7 positions match TRBD2. Germline V gene data show CDR1 as ENHRY and CDR2 as SYGVKD. The CDR3 contains 15 residues. J gave up 4 bases and V 0 bases, and 4 bases lay outside the gene matches. CDR3 nucleotides: TGTGCCATCAGTGAGTCCCGGGGGGAAGCAGATACGCAGTATTTT. Its translation is CAISESRGEADTQYF.

This chain links TRBV12-3 or TRBV12-4 with TRBJ1-4; D ambiguous. V gave up 6 bases and J gave up 4 bases, with 6 bases separating them. The CDR3 spans 12 residues. The CDR3 is CASRQLNEKLFF. The CDR3 DNA reads TGTGCCAGCAGACAGCTTAATGAAAAACTGTTTTTT.

This chain links TRBV19 with TRBJ2-7; 11 bases agree with TRBD2. Per the germline V gene, CDR1 is LNHDA and CDR2 is SQIVND (reference sequence). The CDR3 consists of 15 residues. Trimming removed 6 bases from V and 4 bases from J; junction bases left unmatched: 8. CDR3 nucleotides: TGTGCCAGTAGCTTACTAGCGGGAGAAGTATACGAGCAGTACTTC. It encodes CASSLLAGEVYEQYF.

This chain links TRBV13 with TRBJ1-6, with D unclear. The CDR3 has 14 residues. V gave up 4 bases and J gave up 6 bases, with 10 bases separating them. The germline gives CDR1 PRHDT, CDR2 FYEKMQ (reference sequence). The CDR3 is CASSSEAGNSPLHF. The CDR3 DNA follows: TGTGCCAGCAGCTCAGAGGCCGGTAATTCACCCCTCCACTTT.

This chain joins TRBV5-4 and TRBJ1-1; 9 bases are shared with TRBD1. This CDR3 comprises 13 residues. J lost 3 bases, V lost 7 bases, and 4 bases had no gene match. Per the germline V gene, CDR1 is SGHNT and CDR2 is YYREEE (reference sequence). CDR3 bases: TGTGCCAGCCGAGGGACAGGGTACACTGAAGCTTTCTTT. The encoded protein is CASRGTGYTEAFF.

This chain uses TRBV10-3 with TRBJ1-5, with 7 nucleotides matching TRBD1. CDR3 size: 14 residues. V shed 5 bases, J shed 0 bases, and the junction held 1 base outside the gene matches. Germline CDR1 ENHRY, CDR2 SYGVKD. The CDR3 is CAISRQGSNQPQHF. The CDR3 region has the DNA TGTGCCATCAGTCGACAGGGTAGCAATCAGCCCCAGCATTTT.

The table lists this clone with a count of one. The chain combines TRBV3-1 (or the pseudogene TRBV3-2) with TRBJ2-7; 9 bases are a match to TRBD2. The V and J ends lost 6 bases and 0 bases, in that order; junction bases with no gene match: 15. The length of the CDR3 is 18 residues. Germline CDR1 and CDR2: LGHDT and YNNKEL (reference sequence). This CDR3 is CASSQGLGSGRLSYEQYF. The CDR3, as DNA: TGTGCCAGCAGTCAGGGTCTCGGTAGCGGGAGACTCTCCTACGAGCAGTACTTC.

The genes are TRBV6-1 and TRBJ2-3; D is perhaps TRBD2 (6 bases). Deletions cut 2 bases from V and 1 base from J, with 13 bases between. The CDR3 is 16 amino acids. Germline V gives CDR1 MNHNS, CDR2 SASEGT. The CDR3, as DNA: TGTGCCAGCAGTGAATCTGGGGGAGGAGGCACAGATACGCAGTATTTT. Protein sequence: CASSESGGGGTDTQYF.

This chain connects TRBV10-2 to TRBJ2-5; 9 nucleotides agree with TRBD2. The germline gives CDR1 WSHSY, CDR2 SAAADI. V dropped 2 bases and J dropped 5; count of bases not matched to a gene: 9. This CDR3 contains 16 residues. The CDR3 region has the DNA TGCGCCAGCAGTGAGGGAGGGCTAGCGGGGCTGGAGACCCAGTACTTC. Protein product: CASSEGGLAGLETQYF.

V usage is TRBV11-2 and J usage is TRBJ2-6; D is uncertain. Between the trimmed V and J ends, which lost 1 base and 1 base, there was a span of 11 bases. The CDR3 totals 17 residues. Germline V CDR1 and CDR2: SGHAT, FQNNGV. The CDR3 DNA reads TGTGCCAGCAGCTTAGCGGTACTAAATTCTGGGGCCAACGTCCTGACTTTC. It codes for CASSLAVLNSGANVLTF.

In DNA, the CDR3 is TGTGCCACCAGCAGAGACCCTAGCGGTTCCTACGAGCAGTACTTC. This encodes CATSRDPSGSYEQYF. This chain uses TRBV15 with TRBJ2-7, with 7 positions matching TRBD2. The CDR3 spans 15 residues. The V segment lost 0 bases and the J segment 1 base; nucleotides outside the gene matches: 3. CDR1 and CDR2 (germline): LNHNV, YYDKDF (reference sequence).

This clone came up once. The chain couples TRBV5-4 to TRBJ2-2; TRBD2 aligns across 7 bases. J was trimmed by 4 bases and V by 2 bases; bases with no gene match: 5. This CDR3 is built from 15 residues. The germline V gene encodes CDR1 SGHNT and CDR2 YYREEE (reference sequence). This CDR3 is CASSFTGRGTGELFF. DNA of the CDR3: TGTGCCAGCAGCTTTACGGGGAGGGGCACCGGGGAGCTGTTTTTT.

V usage is TRBV11-2 and J usage is TRBJ2-6, with 8 bases fitting TRBD1. Germline lookup yields CDR1 SGHAT and CDR2 FQNNGV. The J segment lost 4 bases and the V segment lost 0 bases, leaving 8 bases of the junction unmatched. The length of the CDR3 is 18 residues. CDR3 bases: TGTGCCAGCAGCTTAGATCGGCAGGGGGCGTGGGGGGCCAACGTCCTGACTTTC. Translating gives CASSLDRQGAWGANVLTF. Looking up the rest from reference TRBV11-2 and TRBJ2-6 gives the full variable domain: EAGVAQSPRYKIIEKRQSVAFWCNPISGHATLYWYQQILGQGPKLLIQFQNNGVVDDSQLPKDRFSAERLKGVDSTLKIQPAKLEDSAVYLCASSLDRQGAWGANVLTFGAGSRLTVL.

The rearrangement links TRBV5-5 to TRBJ2-3; D unresolved. Trimming removed 7 bases from V and 3 bases from J, with 15 bases in between. Germline CDR1 and CDR2: SGHKS and YYEKEE (reference sequence). CDR3 length: 14 residues. The CDR3 DNA is TGTGCCAGCTCCGAGGAAGATGGGACAGATACGCAGTATTTT. Protein product: CASSEEDGTDTQYF.

The rearrangement links TRBV24-1 to TRBJ2-2; D remains ambiguous. V lost 1 base, J lost 1 base, and 3 bases lay in between. The CDR3 sequence is 14 residues long. Germline CDR1 reads KGHDR; CDR2 reads SFDVKD. The CDR3 DNA follows: TGTGCCACCAGTGATTTACAGAACACCGGGGAGCTGTTTTTT. This sequence encodes CATSDLQNTGELFF.

The chain is built from TRBV30 and TRBJ1-2, with a tentative D call TRBD1 (5 bases). Trimming took 3 bases from V and 5 from J, leaving 13 bases between them. Germline CDR1 reads GTSNPN; CDR2 reads SVGIG (reference sequence). The CDR3 consists of 13 residues. The DNA of the CDR3 is TGTGCCTGGAGCGAGGTGGGGGGGTATGGCTACACCTTC. Residues: CAWSEVGGYGYTF.